These T cell receptor beta chains were read from a single sample in a study of cytomegalovirus exposure and HLA in healthy donors. TCRdb's table, derived via immunoSEQ multiplex PCR, lists solely in-frame clones and lacks some. This table lists tens of thousands of clones. The specimen was PBMCs. Receptor source: a male donor in good health and CMV-seropositive. Both conserved end residues are part of each CDR3. Fields, in order: J gene, D gene, V gene, CDR3 protein, CDR3 DNA. D genes are given only for firm matches.

TRBJ1-1 - TRBV7-6 CASSLAEGTEAFF TGTGCCAGCAGCTTAGCGGAGGGGACTGAAGCTTTCTTT
TRBJ1-5 - TRBV2 CASNTGGAGQPQHF TGTGCCAGCAACACTGGGGGGGCCGGACAGCCCCAGCATTTT
TRBJ2-1 - TRBV20-1 CSARQGEQFF TGCAGTGCTAGACAGGGGGAGCAGTTCTTC
TRBJ1-2 - TRBV28 CASSLRQYGYTF TGTGCCAGCAGTTTACGACAGTATGGCTACACCTTC
TRBJ1-2 - TRBV7-8 CAASDGAYGYTF TGTGCCGCCTCAGACGGAGCCTATGGCTACACCTTC
TRBJ1-5 - TRBV4-1 CASSQQGPSNQPQHF TGCGCCAGCAGCCAACAGGGTCCTAGCAATCAGCCCCAGCATTTT
TRBJ2-5 - TRBV19 CATSDPSGGSAETQYF TGTGCCACCAGCGATCCCTCAGGGGGGTCCGCAGAGACCCAGTACTTC
TRBJ1-3 - TRBV5-1 CGTATQGGSDTIYF TGCGGCACAGCTACGCAGGGAGGTTCCGACACCATATATTTT
TRBJ2-1 TRBD2 TRBV7-3 CASSLKSASGIEQFF TGTGCCAGCAGCTTAAAGTCGGCGAGCGGGATTGAGCAGTTCTTC
TRBJ1-1 - TRBV5-5 CASSLEWGGMNTEAFF TGTGCCAGCAGCTTGGAGTGGGGGGGGATGAACACTGAAGCTTTCTTT
TRBJ2-7 - TRBV25-1 CASSPTQNTYEQYF TGTGCCAGCAGTCCAACCCAGAACACCTACGAGCAGTACTTC
TRBJ2-7 - TRBV11-2 CASRPSGYEQYF TGTGCCAGCAGACCTAGTGGATACGAGCAGTACTTC
TRBJ1-5 - TRBV28 CASSQGSQPQHF TGTGCCAGCAGCCAGGGGTCTCAGCCCCAGCATTTT
TRBJ1-1 TRBD1 TRBV7-9 CASNLGQGANTEAFF TGTGCCAGCAACTTAGGACAGGGGGCGAACACTGAAGCTTTCTTT
TRBJ1-1 TRBD1 TRBV18 CASSWTGMNTEAFF TGTGCCAGCTCATGGACAGGAATGAACACTGAAGCTTTCTTT
TRBJ2-1 - TRBV18 CASSVAGYNEQFF TGTGCCAGCTCTGTGGCGGGCTACAATGAGCAGTTCTTC
TRBJ2-5 TRBD1 TRBV29-1 CSAGTGFQETQYF TGCAGCGCCGGGACAGGGTTCCAAGAGACCCAGTACTTC
TRBJ2-7 - TRBV19 CASSYRPTYEQYF TGTGCCAGTAGTTACAGGCCAACCTACGAGCAGTACTTC
TRBJ1-2 - TRBV6-1 CASIERWSYGYTF TGTGCCAGCATTGAAAGATGGAGCTATGGCTACACCTTC
TRBJ1-1 TRBD1 TRBV28 CASVRSLGQGETEAFF TGTGCCAGCGTCCGGTCTTTGGGACAGGGAGAAACTGAAGCTTTCTTT
TRBJ2-7 - TRBV30 CAWSGGGEQYF TGTGCCTGGAGTGGTGGCGGGGAGCAGTACTTC
TRBJ2-4 TRBD1 TRBV28 CASSLAGTGRDIQYF TGTGCCAGCAGTCTCGCCGGGACAGGGAGGGACATTCAGTACTTC
TRBJ2-2 - TRBV29-1 CSGHPGETGELFF TGCAGCGGACACCCGGGAGAAACCGGGGAGCTGTTTTTT
TRBJ2-7 TRBD2 TRBV6-1 CASSEGTSAYEQYF TGTGCCAGCAGTGAGGGGACTAGCGCCTACGAGCAGTACTTC
TRBJ2-2 - TRBV14 CASSQVTSINTGELFF TGTGCCAGCAGCCAAGTTACTTCGATAAACACCGGGGAGCTGTTTTTT
TRBJ2-7 TRBD1 TRBV30 CAWSKVRLGTGQYF TGTGCCTGGAGTAAAGTACGGTTGGGGACAGGGCAGTACTTC
TRBJ2-3 TRBD2 TRBV5-4 CASSARLAGGPTDKQYF TGTGCCAGCAGCGCCAGACTAGCGGGAGGCCCCACAGATAAGCAGTATTTT
TRBJ1-2 - TRBV7-3 CASSLRAGEGYTF TGTGCCAGCAGCTTAAGGGCAGGGGAAGGCTACACCTTC
TRBJ2-1 - TRBV9 CASSVAVDLTYNEQFF TGTGCCAGCAGCGTAGCGGTTGATCTTACCTACAATGAGCAGTTCTTC
TRBJ1-6 - TRBV5-4 CASSPGGSYNSPLHF TGTGCCAGCAGCCCCGGGGGCTCCTATAATTCACCCCTCCACTTT
TRBJ1-4 - TRBV7-9 CASSLGANEKLFF TGTGCCAGCAGCTTAGGGGCGAATGAAAAACTGTTTTTT
TRBJ2-7 TRBD2 TRBV19 CASSMKREYIHEQYF TGTGCCAGTAGTATGAAGCGGGAGTATATCCACGAGCAGTACTTC
TRBJ2-5 TRBD1 TRBV7-8 CASSPEQGRETQYF TGTGCCAGCAGCCCCGAACAGGGGAGAGAGACCCAGTACTTC
TRBJ1-5 TRBD1 TRBV6-5 CASSRGQGEQPQHF TGTGCCAGCAGCCGCGGACAGGGAGAGCAGCCCCAGCATTTT
TRBJ1-5 - TRBV29-1 CSVQRAGQPQHF TGCAGCGTTCAGAGGGCGGGTCAGCCCCAGCATTTT
TRBJ2-3 TRBD1 TRBV6-6 CASSAQGDTQYF TGTGCCAGCAGTGCACAGGGGGATACGCAGTATTTT
TRBJ1-5 - TRBV28 CASSSPGLSSNQPQHF TGTGCCAGCAGTTCCCCCGGACTAAGTAGCAATCAGCCCCAGCATTTT
TRBJ1-6 - TRBV5-4 CASSPDQGLANSPLHF TGTGCCAGCAGCCCCGACCAGGGATTGGCTAATTCACCCCTCCACTTT
TRBJ2-3 - TRBV2 CASSEVLVADTQYF TGTGCCAGCAGTGAAGTACTAGTAGCAGATACGCAGTATTTT
TRBJ2-5 - TRBV6-5 CASRPRGQETQYF TGTGCCAGCAGACCTCGGGGGCAAGAGACCCAGTACTTC
TRBJ1-6 - TRBV5-5 CASSYDEGAYNSPLHF TGTGCCAGCAGCTATGATGAGGGCGCCTATAATTCACCCCTACACTTT
TRBJ1-5 TRBD1 TRBV5-5 CASSLGGLNQPQHF TGTGCCAGCAGCTTAGGGGGCCTCAATCAGCCCCAGCATTTT
TRBJ2-5 - TRBV5-1 CASSLCRGRETQYF TGCGCCAGCAGCTTGTGCAGGGGTCGGGAGACCCAGTACTTC
TRBJ1-1 - TRBV7-9 CASSLLGGNTEAFF TGTGCCAGCAGCTTATTGGGGGGGAACACTGAAGCTTTCTTT
TRBJ2-1 - TRBV7-9 CASSLAGGPRNEQFF TGTGCCAGCAGCTTAGCGGGGGGGCCGAGAAATGAGCAGTTCTTC
TRBJ1-1 TRBD1 TRBV9 CASSVQGDTEAFF TGTGCCAGCAGCGTACAGGGGGACACTGAAGCTTTCTTT
TRBJ2-3 - TRBV25-1 CASSGSGSSTDTQYF TGTGCCAGCAGTGGTAGCGGATCTAGCACAGATACGCAGTATTTT
TRBJ1-1 TRBD1 TRBV28 CASSLRQGARDWSTEAFF TGTGCCAGCAGTTTAAGGCAGGGGGCACGAGACTGGAGCACTGAAGCTTTCTTT
TRBJ1-1 TRBD1 TRBV18 CASSSRTDREGRNTEAFF TGTGCCAGCTCATCAAGAACCGACAGGGAAGGTAGGAACACTGAAGCTTTCTTT
TRBJ1-5 TRBD1 TRBV2 CASRPTGIQPQHF TGTGCCAGCAGACCGACAGGGATTCAGCCCCAGCATTTT
TRBJ2-7 - TRBV11-2 CASSLRTGEQYF TGTGCCAGCAGCTTACGGACTGGTGAGCAGTACTTC
TRBJ1-2 - TRBV19 CASSISLRPYGYTF TGTGCCAGTAGTATCTCACTTCGCCCCTATGGCTACACCTTC
TRBJ1-4 - TRBV30 CAWRSDSIQLFF TGTGCCTGGAGGAGCGATTCTATACAACTGTTTTTT
TRBJ2-7 TRBD1 TRBV6-1 CASWDRVYEQYF TGTGCCAGTTGGGACAGAGTTTACGAGCAGTACTTC
TRBJ2-5 TRBD2 TRBV27 CASSSPGLGGETQYF TGTGCCAGCAGTTCCCCGGGACTAGGGGGAGAGACCCAGTACTTC
TRBJ2-7 TRBD1 TRBV5-6 CASSYGTGRANKQYF TGTGCCAGCAGCTACGGGACAGGGCGCGCTAACAAGCAGTACTTC
TRBJ1-2 - TRBV7-9 CASSLPPGVINYGYTF TGTGCCAGCAGCCTGCCTCCAGGGGTGATTAACTATGGCTACACCTTC
TRBJ2-7 TRBD2 TRBV6-1 CASKGLAGGHYEQYF TGTGCCAGCAAGGGACTAGCGGGAGGTCACTACGAGCAGTACTTC
TRBJ2-5 - TRBV29-1 CSVEVGRRETQYF TGCAGCGTTGAGGTGGGCAGGCGAGAGACCCAGTACTTC